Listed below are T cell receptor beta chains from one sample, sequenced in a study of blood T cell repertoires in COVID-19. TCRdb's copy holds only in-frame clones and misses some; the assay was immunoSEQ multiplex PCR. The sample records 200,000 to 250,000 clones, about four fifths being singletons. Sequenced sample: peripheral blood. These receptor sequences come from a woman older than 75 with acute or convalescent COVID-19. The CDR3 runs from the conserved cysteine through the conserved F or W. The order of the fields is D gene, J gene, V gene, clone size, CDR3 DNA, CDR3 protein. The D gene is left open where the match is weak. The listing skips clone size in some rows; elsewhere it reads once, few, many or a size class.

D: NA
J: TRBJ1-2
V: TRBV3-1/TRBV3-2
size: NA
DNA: TGTGCCAGCAGCCAAGCGGGGGGACGGGCCTATGGCTACACCTTC
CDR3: CASSQAGGRAYGYTF

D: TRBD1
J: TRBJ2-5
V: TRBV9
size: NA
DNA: TGTGCCAGCAGCGTCCAAGGGCAGGGGGAAGAGACCCAGTACTTC
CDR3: CASSVQGQGEETQYF

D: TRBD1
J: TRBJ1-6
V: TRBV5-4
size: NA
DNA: TGTGCCAGCAGCGGAGACAGGGGTTCCTATAATTCACCCCTCCACTTT
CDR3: CASSGDRGSYNSPLHF

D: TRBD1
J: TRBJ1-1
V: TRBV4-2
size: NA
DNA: TGTGCCAGCAGCCAAACCCACCGGGACAGGTCGCGGAGCACTGAAGCTTTCTTT
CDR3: CASSQTHRDRSRSTEAFF

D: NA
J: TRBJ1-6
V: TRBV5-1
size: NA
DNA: TGCGCCAGCACCCCGCAGGGTAGTAATTCACCCCTCCACTTT
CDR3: CASTPQGSNSPLHF

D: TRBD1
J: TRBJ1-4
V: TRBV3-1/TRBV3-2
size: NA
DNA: TGTGCCAGCAGCTTCGCAGGGGGCTTAAATGAAAAACTGTTTTTT
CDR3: CASSFAGGLNEKLFF

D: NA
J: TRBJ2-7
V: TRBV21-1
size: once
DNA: TGTGCCACCCTAGCGGGGGTCTCCTACGAGCAGTACTTC
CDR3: CATLAGVSYEQYF

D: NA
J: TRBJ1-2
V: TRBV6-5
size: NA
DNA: TGTGCCAGCAGCGAGAGAGGGTATGGCTACACCTTC
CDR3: CASSERGYGYTF

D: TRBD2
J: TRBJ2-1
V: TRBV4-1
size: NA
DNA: TGCGCCAGCAGCCAAGCGCAGCGGGGGGTCCGGTCCTACAATGAGCAGTTCTTC
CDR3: CASSQAQRGVRSYNEQFF

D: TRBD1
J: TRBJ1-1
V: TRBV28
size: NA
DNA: TGTGCCAGCAGACTCGCCCAACAGGGGGGAGCTTTCTTT
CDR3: CASRLAQQGGAFF

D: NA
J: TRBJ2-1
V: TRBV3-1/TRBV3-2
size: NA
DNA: TGTGCCAGCAGCCCCTTGGGAGCGGGCAATGAGCAGTTCTTC
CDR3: CASSPLGAGNEQFF

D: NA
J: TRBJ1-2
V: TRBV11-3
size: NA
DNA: TGTGCCAGCAGCTTGGAGGACTATGGCTACACCTTC
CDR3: CASSLEDYGYTF

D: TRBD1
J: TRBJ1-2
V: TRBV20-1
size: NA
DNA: TGCAGTGTTGGGGACAGGGGAGGCTACACCTTC
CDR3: CSVGDRGGYTF

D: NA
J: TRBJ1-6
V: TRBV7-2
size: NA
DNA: TGTGCCAGCAGCTTAGCGCTCAGGGGTGGACGCTCCTATAATTCACCCCTCCACTTT
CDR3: CASSLALRGGRSYNSPLHF

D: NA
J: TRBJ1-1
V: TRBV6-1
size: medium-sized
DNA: TGTGCCAGCAGTGAAGCGCGGGACCTTCAAGCTTTCTTT
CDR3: CASSEARDLQAFF

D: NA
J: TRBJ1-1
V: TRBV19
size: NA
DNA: TGTGCCAGTAGTATGAGGCCGCGCGGGGCTTTCTTT
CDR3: CASSMRPRGAFF

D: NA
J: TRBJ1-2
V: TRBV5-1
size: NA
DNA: TGCGCCAGCAGCTTAGCCCCTGGGGGCACGGATGGCTACACCTTC
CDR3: CASSLAPGGTDGYTF

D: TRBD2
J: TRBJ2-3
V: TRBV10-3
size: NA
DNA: TGTGCCATCAGTCCGAGACTAGCAGGGAGCACAGATACGCAGTATTTT
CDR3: CAISPRLAGSTDTQYF

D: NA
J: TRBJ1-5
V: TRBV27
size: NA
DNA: TGTGCCAGCAGTTTCGGAGGGAATCAGCCCCAGCATTTT
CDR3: CASSFGGNQPQHF

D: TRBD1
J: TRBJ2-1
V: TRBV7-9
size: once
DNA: TGTGCCAGCAGCCGCACAGGGGTCTACAATGAGCAGTTCTTC
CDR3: CASSRTGVYNEQFF

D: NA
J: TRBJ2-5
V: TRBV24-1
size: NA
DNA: TGTGCCACCAGTGACCACGCCGTGGGCGAAGAGACCCAGTACTTC
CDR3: CATSDHAVGEETQYF

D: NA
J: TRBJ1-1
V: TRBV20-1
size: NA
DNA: TGCAGTGCTATGCTAGGAGCTGAAGCTTTCTTT
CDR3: CSAMLGAEAFF

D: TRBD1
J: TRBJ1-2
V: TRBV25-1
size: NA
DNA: TGTGCCAGCAGCGACAGGGAAAGGGACTATGGCTACACCTTC
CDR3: CASSDRERDYGYTF

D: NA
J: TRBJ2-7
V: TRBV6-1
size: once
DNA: TGTGCCAGCAGTGAATACTACGAGCAGTACTTC
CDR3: CASSEYYEQYF

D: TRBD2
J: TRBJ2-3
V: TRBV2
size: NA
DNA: TGTGCCAGCAAAGGGACTAGCGGGAAGACTAGCACAGATACGCAGTATTTT
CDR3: CASKGTSGKTSTDTQYF

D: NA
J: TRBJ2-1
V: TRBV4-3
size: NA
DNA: TGCGCCAGCAGCCAAGAGAACACCTACAATGAGCAGTTCTTC
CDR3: CASSQENTYNEQFF

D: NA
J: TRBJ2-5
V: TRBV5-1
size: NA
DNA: TGCGCCAGCAGCTTGGTTCAGGGTGTAGAGACCCAGTACTTC
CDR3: CASSLVQGVETQYF